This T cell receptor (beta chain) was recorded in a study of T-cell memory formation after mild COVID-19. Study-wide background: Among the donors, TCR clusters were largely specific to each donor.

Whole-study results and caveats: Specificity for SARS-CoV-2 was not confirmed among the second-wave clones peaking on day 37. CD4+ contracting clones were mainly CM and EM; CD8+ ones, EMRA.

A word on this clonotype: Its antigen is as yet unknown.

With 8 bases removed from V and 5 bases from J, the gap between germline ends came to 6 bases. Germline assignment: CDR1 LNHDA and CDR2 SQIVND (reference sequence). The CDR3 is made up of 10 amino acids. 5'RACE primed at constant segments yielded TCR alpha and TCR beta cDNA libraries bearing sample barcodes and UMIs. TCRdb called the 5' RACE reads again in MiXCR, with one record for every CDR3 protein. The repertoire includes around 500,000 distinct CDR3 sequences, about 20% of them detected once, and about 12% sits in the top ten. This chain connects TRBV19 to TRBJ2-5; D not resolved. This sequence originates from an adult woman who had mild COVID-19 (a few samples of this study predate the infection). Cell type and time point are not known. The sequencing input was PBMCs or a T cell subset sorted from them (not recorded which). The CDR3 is CASLGETQYF. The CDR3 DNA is TGTGCCAGTCTGGGGGAGACCCAGTACTTC.